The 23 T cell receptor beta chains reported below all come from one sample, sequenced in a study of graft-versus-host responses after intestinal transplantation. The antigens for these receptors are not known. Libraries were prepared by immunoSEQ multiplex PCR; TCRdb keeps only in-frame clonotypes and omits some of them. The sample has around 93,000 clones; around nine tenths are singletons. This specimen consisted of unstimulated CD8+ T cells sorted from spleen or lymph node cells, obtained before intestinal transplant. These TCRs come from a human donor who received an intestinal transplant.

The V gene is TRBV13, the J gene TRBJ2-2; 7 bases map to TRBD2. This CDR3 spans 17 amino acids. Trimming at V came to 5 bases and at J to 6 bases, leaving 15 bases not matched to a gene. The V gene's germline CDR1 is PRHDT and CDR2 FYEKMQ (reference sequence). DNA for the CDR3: TGTGCCAGCAGCAACGAAGGGAGGGCCGTCGCGTCCGGGGAGCTGTTTTTT. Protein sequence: CASSNEGRAVASGELFF. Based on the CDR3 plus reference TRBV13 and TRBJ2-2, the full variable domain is AAGVIQSPRHLIKEKRETATLKCYPIPRHDTVYWYQQGPGQDPQFLISFYEKMQSDKGSIPDRFSAQQFSDYHSELNMSSLELGDSALYFCASSNEGRAVASGELFFGEGSRLTVL.

The CDR3 bases are TGTGCCAGCAGTTACGGGGAAGAGACCCAGTACTTC. Residues: CASSYGEETQYF. The chain couples TRBV6-5 to TRBJ2-5; the D is unclear. CDR1 MNHEY and CDR2 SVGAGI come from the germline V gene. Trimming took 2 bases from V and 3 from J, leaving 4 bases between them. The CDR3 covers 12 residues.

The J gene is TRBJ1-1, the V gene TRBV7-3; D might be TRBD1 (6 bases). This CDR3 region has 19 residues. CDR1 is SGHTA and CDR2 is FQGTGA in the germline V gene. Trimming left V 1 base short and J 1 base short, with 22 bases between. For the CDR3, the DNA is TGTGCCAGCAGCTTAAATCCTTGGCAGGGGAGGGTTGGGAACACTGAAGCTTTCTTT. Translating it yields CASSLNPWQGRVGNTEAFF.

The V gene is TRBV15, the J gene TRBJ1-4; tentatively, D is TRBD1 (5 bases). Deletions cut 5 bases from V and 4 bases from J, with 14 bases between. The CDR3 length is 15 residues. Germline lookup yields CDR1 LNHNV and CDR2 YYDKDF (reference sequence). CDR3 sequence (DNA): TGTGCCACCAGCGCCGGGGGAGGACTTAATGAAAAACTGTTTTTT. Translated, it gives CATSAGGGLNEKLFF.

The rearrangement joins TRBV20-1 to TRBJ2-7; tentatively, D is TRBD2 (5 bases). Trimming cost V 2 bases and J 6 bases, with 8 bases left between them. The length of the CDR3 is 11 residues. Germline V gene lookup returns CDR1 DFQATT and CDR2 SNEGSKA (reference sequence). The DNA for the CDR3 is TGCAGTGCTAGAACACTAGGCGAGCAGTACTTC. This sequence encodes CSARTLGEQYF.

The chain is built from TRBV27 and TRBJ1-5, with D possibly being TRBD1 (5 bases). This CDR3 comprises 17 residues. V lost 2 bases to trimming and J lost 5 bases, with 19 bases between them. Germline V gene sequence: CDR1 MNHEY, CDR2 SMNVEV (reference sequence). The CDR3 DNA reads TGTGCCAGCAGTTTAAGGGCTGGGGGACCGGATTATCAGCCCCAGCATTTT. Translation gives CASSLRAGGPDYQPQHF.

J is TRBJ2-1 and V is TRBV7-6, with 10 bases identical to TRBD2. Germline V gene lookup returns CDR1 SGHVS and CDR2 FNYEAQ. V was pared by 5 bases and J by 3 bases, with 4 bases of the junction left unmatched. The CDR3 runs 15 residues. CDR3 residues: CASSDLAGDYNEQFF. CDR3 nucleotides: TGTGCCAGCAGCGACCTAGCGGGAGACTACAATGAGCAGTTCTTC.

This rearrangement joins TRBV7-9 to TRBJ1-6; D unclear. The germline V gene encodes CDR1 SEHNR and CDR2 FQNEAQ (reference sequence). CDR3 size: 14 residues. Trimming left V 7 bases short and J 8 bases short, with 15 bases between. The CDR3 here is CASTAFIFDSPLHF. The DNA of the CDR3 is TGTGCCAGCACCGCGTTCATTTTTGATTCACCCCTCCACTTT.

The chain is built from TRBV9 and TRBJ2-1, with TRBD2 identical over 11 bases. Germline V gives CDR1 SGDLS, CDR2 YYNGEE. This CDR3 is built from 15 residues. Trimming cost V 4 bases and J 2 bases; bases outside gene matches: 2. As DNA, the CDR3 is TGTGCCAGCAGCCTTAGCGGGAGGGCCTACAATGAGCAGTTCTTC. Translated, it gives CASSLSGRAYNEQFF.

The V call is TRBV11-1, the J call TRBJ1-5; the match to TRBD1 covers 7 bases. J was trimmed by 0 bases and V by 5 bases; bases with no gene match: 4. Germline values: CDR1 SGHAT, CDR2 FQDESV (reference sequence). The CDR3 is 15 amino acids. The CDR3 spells CASSQGTDSNQPQHF. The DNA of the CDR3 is TGTGCCAGCAGCCAAGGGACAGATAGCAATCAGCCCCAGCATTTT.

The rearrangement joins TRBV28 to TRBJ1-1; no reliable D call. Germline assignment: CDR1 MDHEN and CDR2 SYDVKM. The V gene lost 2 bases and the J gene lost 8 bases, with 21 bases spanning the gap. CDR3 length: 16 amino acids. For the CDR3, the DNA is TGTGCCAGCAGTTTAATTTTCGCTTTGGCTAATTTGGAAGCTTTCTTT. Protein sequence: CASSLIFALANLEAFF.

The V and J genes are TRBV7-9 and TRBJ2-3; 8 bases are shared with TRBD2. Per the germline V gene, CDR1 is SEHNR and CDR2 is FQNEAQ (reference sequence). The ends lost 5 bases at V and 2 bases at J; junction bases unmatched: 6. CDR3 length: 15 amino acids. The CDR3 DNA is TGTGCCAGCAGCCGTAGCGGGGTCTCCACAGATACGCAGTATTTT. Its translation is CASSRSGVSTDTQYF. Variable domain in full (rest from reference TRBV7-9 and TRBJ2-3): DTGVSQNPRHKITKRGQNVTFRCDPISEHNRLYWYRQTLGQGPEFLTYFQNEAQLEKSRLLSDRFSAERPKGSFSTLEIQRTEQGDSAMYLCASSRSGVSTDTQYFGPGTRLTVL.

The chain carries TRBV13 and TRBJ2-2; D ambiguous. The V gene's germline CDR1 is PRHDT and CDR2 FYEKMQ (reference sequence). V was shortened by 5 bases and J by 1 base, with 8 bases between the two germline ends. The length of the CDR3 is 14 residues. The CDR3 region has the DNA TGTGCCAGCAGCGTACGACAGAACACCGGGGAGCTGTTTTTT. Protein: CASSVRQNTGELFF.

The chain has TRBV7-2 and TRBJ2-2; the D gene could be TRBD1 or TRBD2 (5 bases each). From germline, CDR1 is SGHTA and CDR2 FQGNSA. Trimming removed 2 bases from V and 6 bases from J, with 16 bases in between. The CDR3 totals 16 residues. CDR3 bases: TGTGCCAGCAGCTTATGGGACGGAGGAGAGGCCGGGGAGCTGTTTTTT. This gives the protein CASSLWDGGEAGELFF.

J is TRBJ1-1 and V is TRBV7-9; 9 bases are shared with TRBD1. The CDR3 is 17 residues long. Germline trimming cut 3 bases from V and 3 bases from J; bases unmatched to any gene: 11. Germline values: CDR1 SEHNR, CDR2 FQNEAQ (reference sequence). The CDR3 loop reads CASSFSVRTGEDTEAFF. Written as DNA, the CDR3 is TGTGCCAGCAGCTTTTCAGTGCGGACAGGGGAAGACACTGAAGCTTTCTTT.

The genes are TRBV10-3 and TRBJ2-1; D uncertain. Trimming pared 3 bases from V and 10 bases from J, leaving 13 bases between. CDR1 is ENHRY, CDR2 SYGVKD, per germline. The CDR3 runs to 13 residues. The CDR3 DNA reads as TGTGCCATCAGTGACGTAGATCTAAGGGAGCAGTTCTTC. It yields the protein CAISDVDLREQFF.

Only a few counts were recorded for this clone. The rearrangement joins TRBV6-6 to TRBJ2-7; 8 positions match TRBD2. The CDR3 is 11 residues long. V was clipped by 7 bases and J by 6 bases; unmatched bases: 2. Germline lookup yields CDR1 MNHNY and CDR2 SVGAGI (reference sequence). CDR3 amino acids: CASMAGGEQYF. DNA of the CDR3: TGTGCCAGCATGGCGGGGGGCGAGCAGTACTTC.

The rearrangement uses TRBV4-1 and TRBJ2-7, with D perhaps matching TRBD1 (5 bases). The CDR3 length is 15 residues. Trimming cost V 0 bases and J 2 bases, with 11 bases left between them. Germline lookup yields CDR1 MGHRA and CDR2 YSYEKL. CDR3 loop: CASSQEVGPPYEQYF. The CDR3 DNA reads TGCGCCAGCAGCCAAGAGGTGGGGCCGCCCTACGAGCAGTACTTC.

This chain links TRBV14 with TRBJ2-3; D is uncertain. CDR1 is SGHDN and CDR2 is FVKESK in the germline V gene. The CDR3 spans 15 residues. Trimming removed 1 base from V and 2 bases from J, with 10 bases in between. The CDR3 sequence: CASSQGWESTDTQYF. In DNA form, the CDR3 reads TGTGCCAGCAGCCAAGGGTGGGAATCCACAGATACGCAGTATTTT. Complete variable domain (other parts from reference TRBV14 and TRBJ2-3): EAGVTQFPSHSVIEKGQTVTLRCDPISGHDNLYWYRRVMGKEIKFLLHFVKESKQDESGMPNNRFLAERTGGTYSTLKVQPAELEDSGVYFCASSQGWESTDTQYFGPGTRLTVL.

The CDR3 is CAWSYTGTEQFF. The CDR3 DNA follows: TGTGCCTGGAGTTACACCGGGACAGAGCAGTTCTTC. The V and J genes are TRBV30 and TRBJ2-1; maybe TRBD1 (6 bases). Trimming left V 2 bases short and J 10 bases short, with 12 bases between. CDR1 is GTSNPN, CDR2 SVGIG, per germline (reference sequence). The CDR3 totals 12 residues. Full variable domain (remainder filled in from reference TRBV30 and TRBJ2-1): SQTIHQWPATLVQPVGSPLSLECTVEGTSNPNLYWYRQAAGRGLQLLFYSVGIGQISSEVPQNLSASRPQDRQFILSSKKLLLSDSGFYLCAWSYTGTEQFFGPGTRLTVL.

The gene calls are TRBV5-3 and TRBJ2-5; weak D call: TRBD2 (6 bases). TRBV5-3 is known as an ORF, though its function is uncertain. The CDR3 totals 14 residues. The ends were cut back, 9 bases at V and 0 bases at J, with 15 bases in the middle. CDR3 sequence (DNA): TGTGCCATGTCTAGCGTCCCAAACCAAGAGACCCAGTACTTC. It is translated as CAMSSVPNQETQYF.

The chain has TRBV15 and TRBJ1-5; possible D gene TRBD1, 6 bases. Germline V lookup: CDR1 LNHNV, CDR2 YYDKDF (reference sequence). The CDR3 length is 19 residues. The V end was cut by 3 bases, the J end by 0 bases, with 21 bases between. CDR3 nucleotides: TGTGCCACCAGCAGGGTACTGGGTACAGGGCCCCATAGCAATCAGCCCCAGCATTTT. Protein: CATSRVLGTGPHSNQPQHF. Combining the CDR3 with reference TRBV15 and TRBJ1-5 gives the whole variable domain DAMVIQNPRYQVTQFGKPVTLSCSQTLNHNVMYWYQQKSSQAPKLLFHYYDKDFNNEADTPDNFQSRRPNTSFCFLDIRSPGLGDTAMYLCATSRVLGTGPHSNQPQHFGDGTRLSIL.

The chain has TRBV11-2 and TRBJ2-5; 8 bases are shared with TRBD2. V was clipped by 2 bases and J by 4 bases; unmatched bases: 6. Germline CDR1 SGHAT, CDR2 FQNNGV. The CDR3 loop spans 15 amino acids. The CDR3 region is CASSLRSGSSETQYF. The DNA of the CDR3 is TGTGCCAGCAGCTTAAGGAGCGGGAGTTCAGAGACCCAGTACTTC.